This is a list of T cell receptor beta chains from one sample in a study of blood T cells in healthy people across ages. TCRdb analysed the 5' RACE reads with MiXCR anew, one entry per CDR3 protein. This table has hundreds of thousands of distinct CDR3 sequences, approximately 53% appearing once. The sample comprised blood. These TCRs come from a man older than 75 in good health. Both conserved end residues are trimmed from each CDR3. Each record gives: V gene, J gene, CDR3 protein.

TRBV5-1	TRBJ2-3	ASSLRTSGPGSDTQY
TRBV6-2/TRBV6-3	TRBJ2-7	ASSYSMVGSTYEQY
TRBV10-3	TRBJ2-4	AISEVDRGQVGKNIQY
TRBV9	TRBJ1-4	ASSPRTGSLF
TRBV5-5	TRBJ2-6	ASSPRAASKRASGANVLT
TRBV2	TRBJ2-7	ASASSPYEQY
TRBV7-3	TRBJ2-1	ASSLGLAGGGDEQF
TRBV7-2	TRBJ2-5	ASSLAAHRETQY
TRBV2	TRBJ2-7	ASLGLAGSSYEQY
TRBV10-3	TRBJ2-1	AISSPGGVADEQF
TRBV6-2/TRBV6-3	TRBJ2-1	ASSHSPGLQF
TRBV15	TRBJ1-6	ATSPRGGNSPLH
TRBV12-3/TRBV12-4	TRBJ2-3	ASSLASSDTQY
TRBV5-1	TRBJ2-1	ASSLSGSGKNEQF
TRBV5-1	TRBJ2-2	ASSQGSTGELF
TRBV5-1	TRBJ2-1	ASSPAGASSYNEQF
TRBV6-5	TRBJ1-2	ASSYGGRGDYGYT
TRBV7-2	TRBJ2-7	ASSLRSQNEQY
TRBV10-3	TRBJ2-5	AVRLGQGLEETQY
TRBV6-2/TRBV6-3	TRBJ2-7	ASSSRVSTSYEQY
TRBV20-1	TRBJ2-1	SARDAKLAGVRNEQF
TRBV5-1	TRBJ2-7	ASTTGTGIEQY
TRBV29-1	TRBJ2-1	SVSTGGVGMNEQF
TRBV29-1	TRBJ1-2	SARTLGDGYT
TRBV29-1	TRBJ2-1	SVEGMDRGRYNEQF
TRBV20-1	TRBJ2-6	SAEVGSGANVLT
TRBV7-2	TRBJ2-7	ASSIQVSYEQY
TRBV9	TRBJ1-2	ASSVVFGFGYT
TRBV6-6	TRBJ1-2	ASRPDRDGYT
TRBV12-3/TRBV12-4	TRBJ1-2	ASSLGGGASGYT
TRBV12-3/TRBV12-4	TRBJ1-2	ASSLVGSASGYT
TRBV10-3	-	ATNRLARETQY
TRBV27	TRBJ1-5	ASSSGTGGGGNQPQH
TRBV10-3	TRBJ2-7	AISGGQGVALQDEQY
TRBV7-3	TRBJ2-3	ASSPTGYTDMQY
TRBV11-2	TRBJ2-1	ASSLGGGGSYNEQF
TRBV18	TRBJ2-5	ASSPLAGVDQETQY
TRBV2	TRBJ2-1	ASSDGRGHEQF
TRBV9	TRBJ2-1	ASSVESPREQF
TRBV21-1	TRBJ1-2	ATRGGTYGYT
TRBV5-1	TRBJ2-1	ASSRAILAVNEQF
TRBV6-6	TRBJ1-1	ASVLQGGTEAF
TRBV20-1	TRBJ2-1	SARDPARVDEQF
TRBV29-1	TRBJ1-1	SVAVGGDTEAF
TRBV20-1	TRBJ2-7	SARDPFSGSYYEQY
TRBV7-2	TRBJ2-7	ASSPTGDPSYEQY
TRBV15	TRBJ2-4	ATSRGKDTKNIQY
TRBV7-6	TRBJ2-1	ASSSYRDRTYNEQF